The next 7 T cell receptor beta chains were all read from a single sample in a study of patients and donors after allogeneic stem cell transplantation. TCRdb ran MiXCR on the RT-PCR reads and lists one entry per CDR3 protein. The top ten clones hold approximately 5.9% of a sample with 920,000 or so distinct CDR3 sequences, around 17% of them seen once. Sequencing used blood, either unsorted or a sorted T cell fraction (not recorded which). The source of these receptors is a human donor who was either an allogeneic HSCT recipient or a stem cell or donor lymphocyte infusion donor (not recorded which). It is not recorded whose cells these are; they may come from a transplant donor.

This clonotype was observed a few times. The genes are TRBV19 and TRBJ1-2, with a possible D match to TRBD1 (5 bases). This CDR3 has 12 amino acids. Germline V gene sequence: CDR1 LNHDA, CDR2 SQIVND (reference sequence). Between the trimmed V and J ends, which lost 8 bases and 4 bases, there was a span of 11 bases. This chain's CDR3 is CASGVGVYGYTF. The CDR3 region has the DNA TGTGCCAGTGGTGTGGGGGTCTATGGCTACACCTTC.

This clonotype was seen more than once but under ten times. The gene calls are TRBV7-2 and TRBJ2-7, with D perhaps matching TRBD1 or TRBD2 (7 bases each). The germline V and J ends were trimmed by 7 bases and 0 bases, with 13 bases remaining between them. Germline loops: CDR1 SGHTA, CDR2 FQGNSA. The CDR3 is 14 residues long. This chain's CDR3 is CASNQGGLSYEQYF. In nucleotides, the CDR3 is TGTGCCAGCAACCAGGGGGGGCTCTCCTACGAGCAGTACTTC.

The chain is built from TRBV25-1 and TRBJ2-7; tentative D call: TRBD2 (5 bases). The CDR3 contains 16 residues. Between the trimmed V and J ends, which lost 5 bases and 7 bases, there was a span of 24 bases. The germline gives CDR1 MGHDK, CDR2 SYGVNS. This CDR3 is CASSSPGLKPSLEQYF. The CDR3 DNA follows: TGTGCCAGCAGTTCCCCCGGACTTAAACCTTCCCTGGAGCAGTACTTC.

The chain joins TRBV6-1 to TRBJ1-2, with D possibly TRBD1 on 5 matching bases. The CDR3 loop spans 16 amino acids. The germline V and J ends were trimmed by 5 bases and 7 bases, with 23 bases remaining between them. CDR1 is MNHNS, CDR2 SASEGT, per germline. CDR3: CASSTLRPPGESGYTF. The CDR3, as DNA: TGTGCCAGCAGTACCTTAAGACCCCCGGGGGAGTCTGGCTACACCTTC.

This clonotype was seen more than once but under ten times. The V and J genes are TRBV20-1 and TRBJ1-5, with unresolved D. Per germline, CDR1 DFQATT and CDR2 SNEGSKA (reference sequence). The CDR3 sequence is 14 residues long. The V end lost 6 bases, the J end lost 0 bases, and 12 bases lay between the germline ends. CDR3 DNA: TGCAGTGCGCCCCAGAGTTATAGCAATCAGCCCCAGCATTTT. This encodes CSAPQSYSNQPQHF.

This clonotype was recorded a few times. The rearrangement joins TRBV5-1 to TRBJ2-1, with a tentative D call TRBD2 (6 bases). V dropped 4 bases and J dropped 4 bases, with 21 bases sitting between them. Germline values: CDR1 SGHRS, CDR2 YFSETQ. The length of the CDR3 is 17 residues. CDR3 DNA: TGCGCCAGCAGCCAGAGACTCGGCCAGCGGGCGTACAATGAGCAGTTCTTC. Translated: CASSQRLGQRAYNEQFF.

Turning to this clonotype: A much larger clone lies one base from this, so it may be a read error. The chain couples TRBV12-3 or TRBV12-4 to TRBJ1-5; no definite D call. The length of the CDR3 is 12 residues. The CDR3 DNA follows: TGTGCCTGCAGTTTCGCTAATCAGCCCCAGCATTTT. Translation: CACSFANQPQHF.